This TCR beta chain was retrieved from a study of CD8+CD57+ T cells in acquired aplastic anemia. Across the whole study: An average of around 11 million reads for CD4+ cells was obtained from healthy donors. Study-level points and caveats: CD8+ Simpson's diversity did not differ significantly between patients and controls. There were fewer than 35 CD8+ CDR3 sequences that occurred in both patients and controls.

For this clonotype: Antigen specificity is unknown.

The germline V and J ends were trimmed by 5 bases and 4 bases, with 20 bases remaining between them. The CDR3 runs 15 residues. Germline lookup yields CDR1 GTSNPN and CDR2 SVGIG (reference sequence). Genomic DNA, the template, was used for profiling of the TCR beta VDJ and CDR3. TCRdb analysed the reads with MiXCR anew, one entry per CDR3 protein. The sample holds some 200,000 distinct CDR3 sequences, 30% to 35% seen once. This sequence originates from a human donor in good health, serving as a control. The sample consisted of sorted CD4+, CD8+, or CD8+CD57+ T cells (not recorded which) from PBMCs. This chain connects TRBV30 to TRBJ1-2; possible D gene TRBD1, 6 bases. The CDR3 sequence is CAWAQGTKGLYGYTF. CDR3 in DNA: TGTGCCTGGGCCCAGGGGACGAAAGGACTCTATGGCTACACCTTC.